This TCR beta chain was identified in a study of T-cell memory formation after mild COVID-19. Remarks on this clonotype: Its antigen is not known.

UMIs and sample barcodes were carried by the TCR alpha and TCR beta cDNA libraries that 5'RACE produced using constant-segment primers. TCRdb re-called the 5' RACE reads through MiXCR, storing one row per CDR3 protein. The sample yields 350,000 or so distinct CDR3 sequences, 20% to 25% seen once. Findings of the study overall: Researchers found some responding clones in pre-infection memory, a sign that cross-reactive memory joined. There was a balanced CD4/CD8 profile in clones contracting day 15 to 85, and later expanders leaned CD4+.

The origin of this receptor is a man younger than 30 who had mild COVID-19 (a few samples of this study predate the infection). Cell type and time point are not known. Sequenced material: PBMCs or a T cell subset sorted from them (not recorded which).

As DNA, the CDR3 is TGTGCCAGCAGCTTGAGTCCATCGGGCTATGGCTACACCTTC. As protein: CASSLSPSGYGYTF. V gene TRBV7-2 combines with J gene TRBJ1-2; D remains unclear. V lost 3 bases and J lost 4, with 12 bases in between. CDR1 and CDR2 (germline): SGHTA, FQGNSA. The CDR3 spans 14 residues.